Described below is a single T cell receptor beta chain sequence and its context. No antigen is known for it. CD45RO-negative cells were positively selected for CCR7, leaving out terminally differentiated effector memory CD45RA+ cells. Donors, healthy HIV-negative adults, lacked recent acute infections or vaccinations. This sample is part of a study of shared clonotypes between healthy human individuals. Findings and caveats of the study: Larger estimated richness was generally recorded for naive subsets relative to memory subsets. It was expected that sequencing depth would affect clonotype sharing among donors.

This CDR3 comprises 16 residues. Germline V gene data show CDR1 as MNHEY and CDR2 as SMNVEV (reference sequence). V shed 4 bases and J 0 bases; nucleotides not matched to a gene: 8. Authors' processing steps: There were no quality scores in the junction-only immunoSEQ sequences, so filtering differed. The table came from immunoSEQ multiplex PCR; TCRdb's copy has only in-frame clones and leaves some out. V, J and clone size are those of that table, while D and trimming were read from the DNA. This table has about 2.1 million clones, 80% to 95% appearing once. The receptor's source is a man aged 18 to 29 in good health. Some clones in this sample may be carry-over from other donors' samples. The chain combines TRBV27 with TRBJ1-2, with 7 bases that match TRBD1. The source material was naive CD8+ T cells from PBMCs. The CDR3 bases are TGTGCCAGCAGTTCCTCGGGACAGCCGCCTAACTATGGCTACACCTTC. Protein: CASSSSGQPPNYGYTF.